The clone carrying this TCR beta chain showed up just once. Antigen: not known. TCRdb keeps only in-frame clones here, not all; method: immunoSEQ multiplex PCR. The repertoire consists of approximately 100,000 clones, with 92% occurring once and the leading ten covering about 0.7%. Germline CDR1 is MNHNY and CDR2 is SVGAGI (reference sequence). Trimming cost V 6 bases and J 6 bases, with 14 bases left between them. The CDR3 loop spans 14 amino acids. The data are from a study of siplizumab effects on memory and regulatory T cells. The study's findings and limits: Contribution to the alloresponse seemed major for naive T cells, which also seemed more diverse than memory cells.

The chain uses TRBV6-6 and TRBJ2-2; D gene ambiguous. The TCR comes from a human donor in good health. The sample taken for sequencing was Tregs sorted from blood. The CDR3 nucleotides read TGTGCCAGCAGGGGTACCACCCCTCCCGGGGAGCTGTTTTTT. Protein sequence: CASRGTTPPGELFF.